This section outlines one T cell receptor (delta chain) sequence together with its context. This clone's antigen is unknown. This likely came from a read error, as a far larger clone is one base away. Inclusive of the bounding cysteine and phenylalanine, the CDR3 is 14 residues long. The retained sequence is limited to the CDR3, 42 bases, with the frame set at the first base. For CDR1 and CDR2, the germline V gene lists GEAIGNYY and EKD. The data originate from a study of gammadelta T cells in human blood (dated by TCRdb to 2018 to 2021). The full study reports these points: According to the study, polyclonal expansion of innate gamma-delta T cells right after birth appeared to be driven by microbial exposure.

To prepare the library, RT-PCR was applied. The run used an Illumina MiSeq. TCRdb reanalyzed the public reads with the CATT caller, and identical DNA sequences were merged afterwards. The sample includes about 1,000 delta-chain clones, with approximately 30% observed a single time. 30% to 40% of the sample is taken by the ten largest. Sequenced sample: Vgamma9Vdelta2 gamma-delta T cells from adult blood. The receptor's source is a human donor. The rearrangement joined TRDV2 to TRDJ1, with an unclear D gene assignment. TCRdb offers no J gene call, so here the DNA was matched to germline to obtain one. The nucleotides are TGTGCCTGTGACAGGTTGACGTACACCGAAAAACTCATCTTT. Its protein reads: CACDRLTYTEKLIF.